These 9 T cell receptor beta chains share one sample of origin, sequenced in a study of blood T cell repertoires in COVID-19. Assay used: immunoSEQ multiplex PCR; TCRdb lists only in-frame clones, some missing. The sample has 150,000 to 200,000 clones, around 80% seen once. Sequenced: peripheral blood. The receptors come from a man in his fifties or sixties with active or convalescent COVID-19.

The chain couples TRBV15 to TRBJ1-2; D is unclear. The CDR3 is made up of 16 amino acids. Germline V lookup: CDR1 LNHNV, CDR2 YYDKDF (reference sequence). V was shortened by 1 base and J by 2 bases, with 14 bases between the two germline ends. The CDR3 DNA follows: TGTGCCACCAGCAGAGCCCCGGGAAGACACAACTATGGCTACACCTTC. Amino acid sequence: CATSRAPGRHNYGYTF.

The genes are TRBV2 and TRBJ1-2; possibly TRBD1 for D (5 bases). Germline V CDR1 and CDR2: SNHLY, FYNNEI. V lost 5 bases and J 4 bases, leaving 11 bases between the germline ends. The CDR3 has 13 amino acids. This CDR3 is CASSLAGPYGYTF. The DNA for the CDR3 is TGTGCCAGCAGTCTGGCGGGGCCCTATGGCTACACCTTC. The whole variable domain, remainder taken from reference TRBV2 and TRBJ1-2, is EPEVTQTPSHQVTQMGQEVILRCVPISNHLYFYWYRQILGQKVEFLVSFYNNEISEKSEIFDDQFSVERPDGSNFTLKIRSTKLEDSAMYFCASSLAGPYGYTFGSGTRLTVV.

This rearrangement joins TRBV9 to TRBJ1-5; TRBD1 matches at 7 bases. V trimming: 4 bases; J trimming: 5 bases; junction bases outside the gene matches: 6. Germline-derived CDR1 and CDR2 are SGDLS and YYNGEE. The CDR3 contains 14 residues. The CDR3 sequence is CASSQTGLDQPQHF. Here the CDR3 DNA reads TGTGCCAGCAGCCAGACAGGGCTGGATCAGCCCCAGCATTTT.

The chain links TRBV27 to TRBJ1-5; D is undetermined. Germline CDR1 is MNHEY and CDR2 is SMNVEV (reference sequence). V lost 5 bases and J lost 3, with 8 bases in between. The CDR3 sequence is 13 residues long. The CDR3 region has the DNA TGTGCCAGCAGTAACCGACACAATCAGCCCCAGCATTTT. It specifies CASSNRHNQPQHF.

This chain connects TRBV29-1 to TRBJ1-1, with 11 bases matching TRBD1. CDR3 length: 14 residues. The trim removed 4 bases at V and 6 bases at J, leaving 7 bases unmatched. Germline CDR1 reads SQVTM; CDR2 reads ANQGSEA. The CDR3 nucleotides read TGCAGCGTTGGACCGGGACAGGGGGATCCTGAAGCTTTCTTT. Amino acids: CSVGPGQGDPEAFF.

The chain uses TRBV28 and TRBJ1-1; D is ambiguous. In germline, CDR1 is MDHEN, CDR2 SYDVKM. This CDR3 is 15 amino acids long. The germline V and J ends were trimmed by 2 bases and 5 bases, with 15 bases remaining between them. The CDR3 sequence is CASSLGTLPGTEAFF. The CDR3, as DNA: TGTGCCAGCAGTTTAGGAACATTGCCGGGAACTGAAGCTTTCTTT.

This chain links TRBV5-1 with TRBJ2-5; D might be TRBD1 (6 bases). The CDR3 covers 16 residues. Germline assignment: CDR1 SGHRS and CDR2 YFSETQ. Trimming took 4 bases from V and 2 from J, leaving 18 bases between them. The CDR3 sequence: CASSRIPGQVQETQYF. CDR3 nucleotide sequence: TGCGCCAGCAGCCGCATCCCGGGACAAGTTCAAGAGACCCAGTACTTC.

The chain is built from TRBV15 and TRBJ1-1; D is perhaps TRBD1 (6 bases). There are 13 residues in the CDR3. The V and J ends lost 3 bases and 5 bases respectively, with 10 bases between them. The germline CDR1 and CDR2 sequences are LNHNV and YYDKDF (reference sequence). CDR3 sequence (DNA): TGTGCCACCAGCAGGAAGAGGGGGACTGAAGCTTTCTTT. Protein sequence: CATSRKRGTEAFF.

J is TRBJ1-2 and V is TRBV7-6, with 11 bases that match TRBD1. Germline lookup yields CDR1 SGHVS and CDR2 FNYEAQ. CDR3 size: 16 residues. The J segment lost 2 bases and the V segment lost 5 bases, leaving 7 bases of the junction unmatched. For the CDR3, the DNA is TGTGCCAGCAGCACCCGGGGGACAGGGGGGAACTATGGCTACACCTTC. As protein: CASSTRGTGGNYGYTF.